This T cell receptor beta chain was sequenced during a study of T cell responses to AZD1222 COVID-19 vaccine. Whole-study context: Second-dose timings of about 4 or about 12 weeks were pooled.

CDR3 length: 14 amino acids. V dropped 4 bases and J dropped 2 bases, with 9 bases sitting between them. Per the germline V gene, CDR1 is MDHEN and CDR2 is SYDVKM. Using immunoSEQ multiplex PCR, the repertoire was profiled, and TCRdb retains in-frame clones only, with some absent. The sample holds around 120,000 clones, over 75% seen once. On this clone: Its antigen is unknown.

General study results and limits: Rises in breadth and depth of Spike-specific TCRs came after two AZD1222 doses. Samples come after the peak T cell response, not at day 14.

The sample in question was peripheral blood, obtained on day 0 of AZD1222 vaccination. The sequence derives from an adult in good health. The genes are TRBV28 and TRBJ1-5; no clear D gene. This chain's CDR3 is CASSSPVGNQPQHF. The CDR3 coding sequence is TGTGCCAGCAGTTCACCAGTGGGCAATCAGCCCCAGCATTTT.